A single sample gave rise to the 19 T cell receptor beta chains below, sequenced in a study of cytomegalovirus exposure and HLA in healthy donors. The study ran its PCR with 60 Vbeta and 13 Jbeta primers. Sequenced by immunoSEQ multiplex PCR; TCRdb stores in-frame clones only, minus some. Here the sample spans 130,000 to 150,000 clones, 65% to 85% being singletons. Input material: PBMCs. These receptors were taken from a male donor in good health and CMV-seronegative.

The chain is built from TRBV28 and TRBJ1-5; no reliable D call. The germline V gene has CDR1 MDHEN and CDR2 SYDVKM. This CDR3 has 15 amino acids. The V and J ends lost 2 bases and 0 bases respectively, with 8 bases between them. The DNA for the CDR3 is TGTGCCAGCAGTTTAACATATTATAGCAATCAGCCCCAGCATTTT. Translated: CASSLTYYSNQPQHF.

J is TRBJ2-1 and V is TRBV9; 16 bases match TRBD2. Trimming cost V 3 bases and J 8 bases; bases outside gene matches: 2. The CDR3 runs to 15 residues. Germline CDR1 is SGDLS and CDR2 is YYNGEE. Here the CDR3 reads CASSGGTSGRDEQFF. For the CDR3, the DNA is TGTGCCAGCAGCGGCGGGACTAGCGGGAGGGATGAGCAGTTCTTC.

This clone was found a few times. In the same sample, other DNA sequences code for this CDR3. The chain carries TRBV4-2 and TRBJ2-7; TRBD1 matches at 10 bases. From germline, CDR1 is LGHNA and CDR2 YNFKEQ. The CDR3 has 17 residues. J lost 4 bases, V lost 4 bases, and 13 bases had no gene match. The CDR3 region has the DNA TGTGCCAGCAGCCTGCTAAGAAGGGACAGGGGATCATACGAGCAGTACTTC. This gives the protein CASSLLRRDRGSYEQYF.

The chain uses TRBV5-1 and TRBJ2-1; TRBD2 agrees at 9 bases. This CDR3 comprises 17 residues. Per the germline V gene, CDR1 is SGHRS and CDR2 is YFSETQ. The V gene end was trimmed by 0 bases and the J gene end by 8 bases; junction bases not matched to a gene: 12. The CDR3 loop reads CASSLARLRREGDEQFF. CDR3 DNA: TGCGCCAGCAGCTTGGCTAGACTAAGGCGGGAGGGAGATGAGCAGTTCTTC. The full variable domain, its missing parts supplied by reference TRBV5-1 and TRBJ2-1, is KAGVTQTPRYLIKTRGQQVTLSCSPISGHRSVSWYQQTPGQGLQFLFEYFSETQRNKGNFPGRFSGRQFSNSRSEMNVSTLELGDSALYLCASSLARLRREGDEQFFGPGTRLTVL.

Written as DNA, the CDR3 is TGTGCCAGCAGCGTCTTCGATGGCTCCATGAACACTGAAGCTTTCTTT. This gives the protein CASSVFDGSMNTEAFF. This chain connects TRBV9 to TRBJ1-1; D gene uncertain. The CDR3 has 16 residues. V gave up 2 bases and J gave up 0 bases, with 14 bases separating them. The germline gives CDR1 SGDLS, CDR2 YYNGEE.

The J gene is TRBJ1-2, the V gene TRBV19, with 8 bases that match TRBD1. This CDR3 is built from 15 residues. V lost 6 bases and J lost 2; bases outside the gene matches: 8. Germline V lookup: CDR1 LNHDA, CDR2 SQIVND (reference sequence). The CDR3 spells CASRLRTGLNYGYTF. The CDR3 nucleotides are TGTGCCAGTAGGCTACGGACAGGGCTAAACTATGGCTACACCTTC.

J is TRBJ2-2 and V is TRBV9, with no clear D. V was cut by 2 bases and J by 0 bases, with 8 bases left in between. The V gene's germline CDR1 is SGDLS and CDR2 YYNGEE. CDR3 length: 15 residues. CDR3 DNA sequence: TGTGCCAGCAGCGTCTACTCCGCGAACACCGGGGAGCTGTTTTTT. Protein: CASSVYSANTGELFF. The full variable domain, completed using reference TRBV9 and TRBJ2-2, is DSGVTQTPKHLITATGQRVTLRCSPRSGDLSVYWYQQSLDQGLQFLIQYYNGEERAKGNILERFSAQQFPDLHSELNLSSLELGDSALYFCASSVYSANTGELFFGEGSRLTVL.

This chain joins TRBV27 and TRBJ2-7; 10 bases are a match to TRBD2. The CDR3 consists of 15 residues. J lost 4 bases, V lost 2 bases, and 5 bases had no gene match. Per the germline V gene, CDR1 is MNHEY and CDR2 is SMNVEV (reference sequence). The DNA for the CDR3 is TGTGCCAGCAGTTTAACTAGCGGGAATCTTTACGAGCAGTACTTC. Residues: CASSLTSGNLYEQYF.

The CDR3 DNA sequence: TGTGCCAGTAGTATAGGAGCCTTCTCTGGAAACACCATATATTTT. Translation gives CASSIGAFSGNTIYF. The chain recombines TRBV19 with TRBJ1-3; D is unresolved. Trimming took off 1 base at V and 0 bases at J, with 7 bases between the two ends. The CDR3 runs to 15 residues. The germline V gene encodes CDR1 LNHDA and CDR2 SQIVND (reference sequence).

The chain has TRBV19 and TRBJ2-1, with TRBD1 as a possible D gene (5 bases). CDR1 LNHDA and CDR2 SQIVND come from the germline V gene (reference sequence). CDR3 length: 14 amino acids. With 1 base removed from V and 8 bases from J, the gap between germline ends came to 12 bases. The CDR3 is CASSIGGAKDEQFF. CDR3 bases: TGTGCCAGTAGTATAGGTGGGGCCAAAGATGAGCAGTTCTTC.

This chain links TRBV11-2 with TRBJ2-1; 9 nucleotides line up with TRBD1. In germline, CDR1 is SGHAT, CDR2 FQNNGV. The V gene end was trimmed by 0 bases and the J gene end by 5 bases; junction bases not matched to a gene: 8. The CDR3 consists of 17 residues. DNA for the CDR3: TGTGCCAGCAGCTTAGAAGAGGGTTGGACAGGGGACAATGAGCAGTTCTTC. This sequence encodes CASSLEEGWTGDNEQFF.

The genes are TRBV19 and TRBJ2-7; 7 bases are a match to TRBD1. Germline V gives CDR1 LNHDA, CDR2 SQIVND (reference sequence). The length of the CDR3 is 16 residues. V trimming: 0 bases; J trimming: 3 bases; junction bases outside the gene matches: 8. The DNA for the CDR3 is TGTGCCAGTAGTATAGATGAGGGGCAGGGGGACTACGAGCAGTACTTC. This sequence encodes CASSIDEGQGDYEQYF.

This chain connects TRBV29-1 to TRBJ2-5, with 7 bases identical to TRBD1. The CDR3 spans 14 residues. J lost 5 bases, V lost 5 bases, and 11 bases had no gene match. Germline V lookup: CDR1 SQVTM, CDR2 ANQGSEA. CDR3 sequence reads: CSVLPRGRGETQYF. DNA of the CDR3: TGCAGCGTTCTGCCGAGGGGGCGCGGGGAGACCCAGTACTTC.

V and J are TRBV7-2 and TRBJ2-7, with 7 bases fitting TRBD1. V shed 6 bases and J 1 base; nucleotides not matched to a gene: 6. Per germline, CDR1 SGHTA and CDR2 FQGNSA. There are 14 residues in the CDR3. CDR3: CASSYGDSSYEQYF. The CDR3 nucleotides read TGTGCCAGCAGTTACGGGGACAGTTCCTACGAGCAGTACTTC.

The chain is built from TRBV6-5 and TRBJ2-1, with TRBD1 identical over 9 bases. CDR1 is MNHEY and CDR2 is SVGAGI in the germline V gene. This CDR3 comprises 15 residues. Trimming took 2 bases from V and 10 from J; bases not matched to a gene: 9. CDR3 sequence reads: CASSYEGQGGWEQFF. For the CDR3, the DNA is TGTGCCAGCAGTTACGAGGGACAGGGCGGGTGGGAGCAGTTCTTC.

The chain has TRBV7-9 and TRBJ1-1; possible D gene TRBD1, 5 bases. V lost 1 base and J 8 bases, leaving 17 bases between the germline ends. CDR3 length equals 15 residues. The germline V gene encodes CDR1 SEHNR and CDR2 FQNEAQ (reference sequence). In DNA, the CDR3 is TGTGCCAGCAGCTTAGTAGGGGAGGGACCCAAAGAAGCTTTCTTT. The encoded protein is CASSLVGEGPKEAFF.

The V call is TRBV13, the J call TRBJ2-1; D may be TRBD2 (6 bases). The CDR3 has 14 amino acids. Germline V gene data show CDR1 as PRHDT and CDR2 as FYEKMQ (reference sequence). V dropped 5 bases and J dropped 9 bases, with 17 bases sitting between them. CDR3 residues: CASSPSGGRGEQFF. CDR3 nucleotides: TGTGCCAGCAGCCCGAGTGGAGGGAGAGGTGAGCAGTTCTTC. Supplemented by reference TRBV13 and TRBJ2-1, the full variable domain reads AAGVIQSPRHLIKEKRETATLKCYPIPRHDTVYWYQQGPGQDPQFLISFYEKMQSDKGSIPDRFSAQQFSDYHSELNMSSLELGDSALYFCASSPSGGRGEQFFGPGTRLTVL.

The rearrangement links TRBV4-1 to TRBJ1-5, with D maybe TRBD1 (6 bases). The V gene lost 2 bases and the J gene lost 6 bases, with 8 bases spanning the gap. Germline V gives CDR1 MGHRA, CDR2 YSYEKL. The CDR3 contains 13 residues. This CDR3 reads CASSQTGTQPQHF. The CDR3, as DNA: TGCGCCAGCAGCCAAACAGGGACTCAGCCCCAGCATTTT.

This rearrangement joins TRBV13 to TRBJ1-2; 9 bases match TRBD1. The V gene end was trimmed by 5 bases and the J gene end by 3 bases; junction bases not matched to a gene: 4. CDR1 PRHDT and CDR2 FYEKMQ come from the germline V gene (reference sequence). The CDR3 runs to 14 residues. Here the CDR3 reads CASSGRDRDYGYTF. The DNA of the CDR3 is TGTGCCAGCAGCGGTCGGGACAGGGACTATGGCTACACCTTC.